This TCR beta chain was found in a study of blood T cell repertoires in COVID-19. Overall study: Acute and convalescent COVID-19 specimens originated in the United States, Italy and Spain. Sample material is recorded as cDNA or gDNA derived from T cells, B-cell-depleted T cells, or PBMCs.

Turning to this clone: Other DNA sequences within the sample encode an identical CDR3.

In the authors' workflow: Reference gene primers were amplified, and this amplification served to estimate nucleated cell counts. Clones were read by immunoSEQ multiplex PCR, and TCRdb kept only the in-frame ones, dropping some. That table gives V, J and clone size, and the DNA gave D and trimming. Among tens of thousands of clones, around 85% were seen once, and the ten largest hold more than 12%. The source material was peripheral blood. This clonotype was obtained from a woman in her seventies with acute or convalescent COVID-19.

CDR3 sequence (DNA): TGCGCCAGCAGCTTGGCGCTAGCGGGAGCGAATGAGCAGTTCTTC. Its translation: CASSLALAGANEQFF. The chain employs TRBV5-1 and TRBJ2-1, with 10 bases lining up with TRBD2. Germline CDR1 is SGHRS and CDR2 is YFSETQ. This CDR3 comprises 15 residues. Trimming cost V 0 bases and J 7 bases; bases outside gene matches: 4.